A single count supports the clone carrying this TCR beta chain. Antigen specificity is unknown. The data were taken from a study of cytomegalovirus exposure and HLA in healthy donors. Points from the study as a whole: In a later analysis, an Asian-associated ancestry cluster reportedly showed fewer N-insertions than the 666-donor mean. Some V segments, including TRBV6-2 and TRBV6-3, were excluded as indistinguishable.

The PCR employed 60 Vbeta primers together with 13 Jbeta primers. The protocol was immunoSEQ multiplex PCR, while the TCRdb copy is restricted to in-frame clones and leaves out a portion. In the table there are 190,000 or so clones, roughly four fifths of which are singletons. J gave up 6 bases and V 6 bases, and 8 bases lay outside the gene matches. The CDR3 has 14 amino acids. Germline values: CDR1 MNHEY, CDR2 SVGAGI. This chain links TRBV6-5 with TRBJ2-1; the match to TRBD2 covers 7 bases. This clonotype was sampled from a man over 45 in good health and CMV-seronegative. Material for sequencing was PBMCs. The CDR3 region has the DNA TGTGCCAGCAGGCGGACTAGGAGATCCAATGAGCAGTTCTTC. Protein product: CASRRTRRSNEQFF.